Each of the 8 T cell receptor beta chains below was sequenced from the same sample in a study of CD8+CD57+ T cells in acquired aplastic anemia. Genomic DNA served as template for TCR beta VDJ and CDR3 profiling. TCRdb redid the calling of the reads with MiXCR, one entry per CDR3 protein. This table holds about 160,000 distinct CDR3 sequences, 40% to 50% found once. Before being chosen for sequencing, patients had shown CD8+CD57+ cell expansion by flow cytometry. Sequenced material: sorted CD4+, CD8+, or CD8+CD57+ T cells (not recorded which) from PBMCs. The receptors shown here come from a human donor with aplastic anemia.

The CDR3 here is CASSYEGTGRANNEQFF. CDR3 sequence (DNA): TGTGCCAGCAGTTACGAGGGTACCGGGAGGGCCAACAATGAGCAGTTCTTC. The J gene is TRBJ2-1, the V gene TRBV6-2 or TRBV6-3, with 8 positions matching TRBD2. CDR3 size: 17 residues. Germline lookup yields CDR1 MNHEY and CDR2 SVGEGT. The junction had 11 bases not matched to a gene; V was cut back by 2 bases and J by 5 bases.

This clonotype occurred many times. This chain uses TRBV20-1 with TRBJ1-5, with 7 positions matching TRBD1. V lost 1 base, J lost 7 bases, and 13 bases stayed unmatched. The CDR3 has 16 residues. The germline V gene has CDR1 DFQATT and CDR2 SNEGSKA (reference sequence). The CDR3 DNA follows: TGCAGTGCTAGAGGACAGGGCGGGGGTATTCGGCAGCCCCAGCATTTT. This gives the protein CSARGQGGGIRQPQHF.

The chain joins TRBV10-3 to TRBJ2-3; TRBD2 might be the D (5 bases). V lost 1 base and J lost 0, with 14 bases in between. The germline CDR1 and CDR2 sequences are ENHRY and SYGVKD. The CDR3 consists of 17 residues. The CDR3 protein is CAISELSGDSSTDTQYF. The CDR3 DNA reads as TGTGCCATCAGTGAGTTGAGCGGAGATTCTAGCACAGATACGCAGTATTTT.

This rearrangement joins TRBV12-5 to TRBJ2-3; a possible D gene is TRBD1 (5 bases). Germline CDR1 LGHNT, CDR2 FRNRAP. Trimming pared 6 bases from V and 9 bases from J, leaving 13 bases between. The CDR3 loop spans 12 amino acids. The chain's CDR3 is CASGPQGETQYF. DNA for the CDR3: TGTGCTAGTGGCCCCCAGGGTGAGACGCAGTATTTT.

This clonotype was observed at least ten times. Here the CDR3 reads CASSSDRGEDTQYF. DNA for the CDR3: TGTGCCAGCAGCTCGGACAGGGGTGAAGATACGCAGTATTTT. This sequence joins TRBV5-6 and TRBJ2-3; TRBD1 matches at 9 bases. Germline trimming cut 3 bases from V and 5 bases from J; bases unmatched to any gene: 4. The CDR3 sequence is 14 residues long. The germline CDR1 and CDR2 sequences are SGHDT and YYEEEE.

This clonotype was picked up a small number of times. This chain connects TRBV29-1 to TRBJ1-2; D ambiguous. CDR3 size: 13 residues. The germline V gene has CDR1 SQVTM and CDR2 ANQGSEA. V was shortened by 4 bases and J by 3 bases, with 12 bases between the two germline ends. Written as DNA, the CDR3 is TGCAGCGTTGCAGGAGGAGATGACTATGGCTACACCTTC. Encoded protein: CSVAGGDDYGYTF.

The gene calls are TRBV5-6 and TRBJ1-5; D is perhaps TRBD1 (5 bases). The CDR3 runs to 16 residues. Trimming cost V 4 bases and J 6 bases, with 20 bases left between them. Germline V gives CDR1 SGHDT, CDR2 YYEEEE. The CDR3 sequence: CASSSSWGGEGQPQHF. As DNA, the CDR3 is TGTGCCAGCAGCAGTTCTTGGGGGGGGGAGGGTCAGCCCCAGCATTTT.

This clonotype was seen repeatedly, ten times or more. The chain joins TRBV20-1 to TRBJ2-4; weak D call: TRBD2 (6 bases). Germline CDR1 is DFQATT and CDR2 is SNEGSKA (reference sequence). Trimming took 6 bases from V and 1 from J, leaving 16 bases between them. The CDR3 is 15 amino acids. The CDR3 DNA follows: TGCAGTGCCAGACACCCTCGGGAGGCCAAAAACATTCAGTACTTC. Translated: CSARHPREAKNIQYF.